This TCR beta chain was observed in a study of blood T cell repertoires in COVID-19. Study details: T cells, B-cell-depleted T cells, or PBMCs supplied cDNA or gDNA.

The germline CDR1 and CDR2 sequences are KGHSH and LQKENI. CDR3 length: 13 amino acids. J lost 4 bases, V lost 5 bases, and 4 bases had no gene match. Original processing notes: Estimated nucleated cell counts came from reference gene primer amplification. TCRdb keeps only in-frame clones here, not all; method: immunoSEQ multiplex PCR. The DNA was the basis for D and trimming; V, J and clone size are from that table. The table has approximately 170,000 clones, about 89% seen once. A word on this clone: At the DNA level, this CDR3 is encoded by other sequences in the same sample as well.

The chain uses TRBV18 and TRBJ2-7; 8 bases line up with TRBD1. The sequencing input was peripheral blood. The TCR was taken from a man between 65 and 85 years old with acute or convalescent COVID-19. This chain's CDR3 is CASSYGTGYEQYF. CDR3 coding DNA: TGTGCCAGCTCATACGGGACAGGATACGAGCAGTACTTC.